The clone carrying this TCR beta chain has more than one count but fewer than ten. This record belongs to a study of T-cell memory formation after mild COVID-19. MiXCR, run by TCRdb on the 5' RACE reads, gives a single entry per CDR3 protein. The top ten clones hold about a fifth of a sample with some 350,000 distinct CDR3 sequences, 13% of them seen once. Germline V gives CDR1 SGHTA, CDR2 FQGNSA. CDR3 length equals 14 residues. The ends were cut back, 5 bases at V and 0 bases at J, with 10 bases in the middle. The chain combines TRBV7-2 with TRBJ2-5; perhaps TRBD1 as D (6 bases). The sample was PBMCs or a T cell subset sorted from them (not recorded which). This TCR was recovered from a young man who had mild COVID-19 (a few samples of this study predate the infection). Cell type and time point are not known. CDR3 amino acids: CASSNRDNQETQYF. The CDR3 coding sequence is TGTGCCAGCAGCAACCGGGACAACCAAGAGACCCAGTACTTC.